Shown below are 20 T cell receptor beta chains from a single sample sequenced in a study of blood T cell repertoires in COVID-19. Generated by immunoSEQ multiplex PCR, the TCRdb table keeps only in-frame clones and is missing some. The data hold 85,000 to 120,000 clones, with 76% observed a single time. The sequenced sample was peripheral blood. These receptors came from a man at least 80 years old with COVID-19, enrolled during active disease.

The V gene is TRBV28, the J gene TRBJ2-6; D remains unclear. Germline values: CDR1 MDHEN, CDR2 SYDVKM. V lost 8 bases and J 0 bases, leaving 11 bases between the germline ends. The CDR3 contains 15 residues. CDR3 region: CASLDTLSGANVLTF. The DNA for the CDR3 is TGTGCCAGCTTAGACACCCTCTCTGGGGCCAACGTCCTGACTTTC.

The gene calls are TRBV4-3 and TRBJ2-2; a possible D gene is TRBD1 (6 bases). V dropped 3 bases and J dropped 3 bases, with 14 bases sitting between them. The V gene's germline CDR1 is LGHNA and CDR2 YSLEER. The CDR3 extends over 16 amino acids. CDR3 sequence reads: CASSQHRDTYTGELFF. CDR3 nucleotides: TGCGCCAGCAGCCAGCACCGGGACACCTACACCGGGGAGCTGTTTTTT.

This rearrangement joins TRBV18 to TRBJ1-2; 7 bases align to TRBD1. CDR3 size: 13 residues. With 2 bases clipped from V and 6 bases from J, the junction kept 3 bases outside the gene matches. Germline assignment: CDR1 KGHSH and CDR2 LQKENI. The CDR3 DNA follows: TGTGCCAGCTCACCAACAGGGGTGGATGGCTACACCTTC. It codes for CASSPTGVDGYTF.

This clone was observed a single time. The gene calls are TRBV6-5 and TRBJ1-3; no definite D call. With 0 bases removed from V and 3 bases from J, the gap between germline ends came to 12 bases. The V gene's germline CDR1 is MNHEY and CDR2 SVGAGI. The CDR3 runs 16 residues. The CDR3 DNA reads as TGTGCCAGCAGTTACTCGAAATTCGGACTTGGAAACACCATATATTTT. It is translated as CASSYSKFGLGNTIYF.

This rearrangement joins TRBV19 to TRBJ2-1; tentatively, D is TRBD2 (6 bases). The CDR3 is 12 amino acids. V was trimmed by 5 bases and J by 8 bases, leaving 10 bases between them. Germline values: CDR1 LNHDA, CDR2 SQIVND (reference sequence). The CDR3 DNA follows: TGTGCCAGTAGTCCGCCGGGGGATGAGCAGTTCTTC. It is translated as CASSPPGDEQFF.

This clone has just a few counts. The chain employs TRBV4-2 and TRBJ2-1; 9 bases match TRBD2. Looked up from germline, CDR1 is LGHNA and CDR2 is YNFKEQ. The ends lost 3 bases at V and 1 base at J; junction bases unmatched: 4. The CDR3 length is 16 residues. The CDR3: CASSQASGRSYNEQFF. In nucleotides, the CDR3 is TGTGCCAGCAGCCAGGCCAGCGGGAGGTCCTACAATGAGCAGTTCTTC.

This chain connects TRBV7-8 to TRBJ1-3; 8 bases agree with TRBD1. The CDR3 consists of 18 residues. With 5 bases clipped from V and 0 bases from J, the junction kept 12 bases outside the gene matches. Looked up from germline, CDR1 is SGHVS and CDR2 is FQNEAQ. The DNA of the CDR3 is TGTGCCAGCAGCCGACAGGGGATCTACCCTAGCTCTGGAAACACCATATATTTT. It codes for CASSRQGIYPSSGNTIYF.

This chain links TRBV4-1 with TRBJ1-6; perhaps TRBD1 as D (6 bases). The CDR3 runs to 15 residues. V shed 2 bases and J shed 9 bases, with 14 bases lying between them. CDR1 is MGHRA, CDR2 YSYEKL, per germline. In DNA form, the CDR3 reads TGCGCCAGCAGCCAACTTCCAACAGGGCTTTCACCCCTCCACTTT. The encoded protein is CASSQLPTGLSPLHF.

The CDR3 loop is CSVTGNRKETQYF. The CDR3 bases are TGCAGCGTGACAGGGAATCGAAAAGAGACCCAGTACTTC. The chain joins TRBV29-1 to TRBJ2-5, with 7 bases that match TRBD1. CDR3 length equals 13 residues. J was trimmed by 3 bases and V by 6 bases; bases with no gene match: 7. Germline loops: CDR1 SQVTM, CDR2 ANQGSEA.

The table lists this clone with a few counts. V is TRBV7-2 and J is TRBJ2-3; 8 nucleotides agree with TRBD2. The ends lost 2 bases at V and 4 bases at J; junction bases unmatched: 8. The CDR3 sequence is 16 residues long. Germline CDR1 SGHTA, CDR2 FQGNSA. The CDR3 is CASSLQWGSGADTQYF. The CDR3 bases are TGTGCCAGCAGCTTACAGTGGGGTAGCGGGGCAGATACGCAGTATTTT.

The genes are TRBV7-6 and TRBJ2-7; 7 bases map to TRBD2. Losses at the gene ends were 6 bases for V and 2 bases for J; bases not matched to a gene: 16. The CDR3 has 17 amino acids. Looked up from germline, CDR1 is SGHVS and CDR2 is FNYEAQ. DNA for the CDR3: TGTGCCAGCAGTACCCAAATGAGAGGACTAGGGGCCTACGAGCAGTACTTC. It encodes CASSTQMRGLGAYEQYF. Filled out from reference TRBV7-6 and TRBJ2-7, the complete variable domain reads GAGVSQSPRYKVTKRGQDVALRCDPISGHVSLYWYRQALGQGPEFLTYFNYEAQQDKSGLPNDRFSAERPEGSISTLTIQRTEQRDSAMYRCASSTQMRGLGAYEQYFGPGTRLTVT.

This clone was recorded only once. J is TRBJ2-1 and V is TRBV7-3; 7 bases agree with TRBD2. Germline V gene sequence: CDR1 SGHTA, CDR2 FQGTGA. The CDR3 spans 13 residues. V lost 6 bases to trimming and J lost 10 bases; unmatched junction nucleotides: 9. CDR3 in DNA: TGTGCCAGCAGGCGGACTAGTATGGGAGAGCAGTTCTTC. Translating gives CASRRTSMGEQFF.

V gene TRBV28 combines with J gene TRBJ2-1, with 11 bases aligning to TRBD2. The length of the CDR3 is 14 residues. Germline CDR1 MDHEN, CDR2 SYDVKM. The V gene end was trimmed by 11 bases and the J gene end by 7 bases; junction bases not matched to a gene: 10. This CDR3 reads CALGSGRARNEQFF. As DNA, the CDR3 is TGTGCCCTCGGTAGCGGGAGGGCCAGGAATGAGCAGTTCTTC.

This chain's CDR3 is CASSTGTNLRTDTQYF. The CDR3 DNA sequence: TGTGCCAGCAGCACTGGGACTAACTTGCGCACAGATACGCAGTATTTT. This rearrangement joins TRBV7-2 to TRBJ2-3, with 7 bases aligning to TRBD2. Looked up from germline, CDR1 is SGHTA and CDR2 is FQGNSA. J was trimmed by 1 base and V by 5 bases; bases with no gene match: 9. This CDR3 contains 16 residues.

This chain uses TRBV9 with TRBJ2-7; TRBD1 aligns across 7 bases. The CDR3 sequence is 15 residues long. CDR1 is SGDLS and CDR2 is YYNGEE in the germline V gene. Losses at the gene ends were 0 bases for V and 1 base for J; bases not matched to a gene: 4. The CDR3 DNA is TGTGCCAGCAGCGTAGTAGCAGGGGGTTCCTACGAGCAGTACTTC. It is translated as CASSVVAGGSYEQYF.

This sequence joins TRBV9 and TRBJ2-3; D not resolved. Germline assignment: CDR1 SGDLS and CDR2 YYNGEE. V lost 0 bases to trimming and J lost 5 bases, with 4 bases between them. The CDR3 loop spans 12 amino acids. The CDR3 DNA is TGTGCCAGCAGCGTAGATCAAGATACGCAGTATTTT. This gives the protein CASSVDQDTQYF.

In DNA form, the CDR3 reads TGTGCCAGCAGTCCGAGACAGGGCCGCAGCTCCTACAATGAGCAGTTCTTC. The encoded protein is CASSPRQGRSSYNEQFF. The chain recombines TRBV28 with TRBJ2-1, with 7 bases aligning to TRBD1. V was clipped by 5 bases and J by 0 bases; unmatched bases: 10. The CDR3 covers 17 residues. The V gene's germline CDR1 is MDHEN and CDR2 SYDVKM.

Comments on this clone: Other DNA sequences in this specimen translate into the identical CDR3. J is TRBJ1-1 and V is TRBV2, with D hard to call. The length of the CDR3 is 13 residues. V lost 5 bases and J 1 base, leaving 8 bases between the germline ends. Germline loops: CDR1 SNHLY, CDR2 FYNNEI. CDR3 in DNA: TGTGCCAGCAGTAGAGGAGAGAACACTGAAGCTTTCTTT. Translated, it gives CASSRGENTEAFF. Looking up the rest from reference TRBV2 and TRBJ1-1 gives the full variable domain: EPEVTQTPSHQVTQMGQEVILRCVPISNHLYFYWYRQILGQKVEFLVSFYNNEISEKSEIFDDQFSVERPDGSNFTLKIRSTKLEDSAMYFCASSRGENTEAFFGQGTRLTVV.

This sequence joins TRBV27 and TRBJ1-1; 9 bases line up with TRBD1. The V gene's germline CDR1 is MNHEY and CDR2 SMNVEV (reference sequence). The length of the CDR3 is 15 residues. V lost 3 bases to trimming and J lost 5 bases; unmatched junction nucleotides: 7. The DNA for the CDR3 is TGTGCCAGCAGTTTCCAACAGGGGGCTGGAACTGAAGCTTTCTTT. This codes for CASSFQQGAGTEAFF.

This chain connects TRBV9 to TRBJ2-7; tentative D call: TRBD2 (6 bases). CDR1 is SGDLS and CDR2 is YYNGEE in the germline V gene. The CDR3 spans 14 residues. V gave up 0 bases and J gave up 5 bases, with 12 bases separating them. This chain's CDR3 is CASSVAPTGDEQYF. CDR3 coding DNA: TGTGCCAGCAGCGTAGCGCCGACGGGAGACGAGCAGTACTTC.